This TCR beta chain is from a study of shared clonotypes between healthy human individuals. Overall study context: CD4 naive cells filled three plates per donor, CD4 memory three, CD8 naive two and CD8 memory one.

With respect to this clone: This sample also contains other DNA sequences that code for the same CDR3.

Germline CDR1 MNHNY, CDR2 SVGAGI (reference sequence). This CDR3 contains 11 residues. V was pared by 2 bases and J by 6 bases, with 3 bases between. Method: immunoSEQ multiplex PCR; TCRdb's copy keeps in-frame clones and lacks some. There are approximately 980,000 clones in the sample; about 80% occur only once, and about 1.5% lies in the top ten. The sequence derives from a young man in good health. The sequenced sample was memory CD4+ T cells sorted from blood. The subset was: CD45RA-negative fraction. The chain combines TRBV6-6 with TRBJ2-3; D gene unclear. This CDR3 is CASSYADTQYF. As DNA, the CDR3 is TGTGCCAGCAGTTACGCCGATACGCAGTATTTT.